This T cell receptor (beta chain) came from a study of CD8 T cells in ankylosing spondylitis. Regarding the study as a whole: Blood from ankylosing spondylitis patients appeared to carry a characteristic roughly 8-variant TCR beta motif. CD8+ disease-linked clones were present at relatively low frequencies in blood.

There are 15 residues in the CDR3. In germline, CDR1 is KGHDR, CDR2 SFDVKD. V was pared by 8 bases and J by 0 bases, with 9 bases of the junction left unmatched. This clonotype has a count of ten or more. Antigen specificity is unknown. A quantitative 5'-RACE method, one with molecular barcodes, was used to make TCR beta libraries. TCRdb recomputed calls from the 5' RACE reads with MiXCR, one row per CDR3 protein. The sample holds roughly 250,000 distinct CDR3 sequences, about 9.1% seen once. The source of this sequence is a male donor with ankylosing spondylitis or in good health (not recorded which). V and J are TRBV24-1 and TRBJ2-7; 7 nucleotides align to TRBD1. The sequenced sample was blood, either unsorted or a sorted T cell fraction (not recorded which). The CDR3, as DNA: TGTGCCACCAAGGGACAGAGGAGAGGCTCCTACGAGCAGTACTTC. Protein product: CATKGQRRGSYEQYF.